This T cell receptor (beta chain) was sequenced during a study of blood T cell repertoires in COVID-19. On the study more broadly: Samples of COVID-19 (acute and convalescent) were obtained from the United States, Italy and Spain. PBMCs, B-cell-depleted T cells, or T cells were the source of the cDNA or gDNA that made up the material.

The study recruited people aged about 18 to 89 years across 24 US areas. The CDR3 is 16 residues long. V was cut by 2 bases and J by 4 bases, with 18 bases left in between. Germline V gene data show CDR1 as SGHDT and CDR2 as YYEEEE. As processed by the authors: Reference gene primer amplification gave nucleated cell count estimates. Measured with immunoSEQ multiplex PCR; TCRdb has only the in-frame clones, and not every one. V, J and clone size are those of that table, while D and trimming were read from the DNA. Of 200,000 to 250,000 clones listed, about nine tenths are singletons. The clonotype was recovered from a woman between 40 and 55 years old with acute COVID-19. Input material: PBMCs or T cells enriched from blood (not recorded which). The chain carries TRBV5-6 and TRBJ1-2, with D possibly matching TRBD1 (6 bases). The CDR3 bases are TGTGCCAGCAGCTTCACCGACAGGACTGATATCTATGGCTACACCTTC. This gives the protein CASSFTDRTDIYGYTF.